The rows below give T cell receptor beta chains drawn from one sample of a study of cytomegalovirus exposure and HLA in healthy donors. The assay was immunoSEQ multiplex PCR, and TCRdb's table has in-frame clones only and misses some. The table includes 150,000 to 200,000 clones, around 90% detected once. The sample was PBMCs. These receptors originate from a man aged 18-30 years in good health and CMV-seronegative. The CDR3 runs from the conserved cysteine through the conserved F or W. Fields, in order: J gene, clone size, D gene, V gene, CDR3 DNA, CDR3 protein. A D gene is named only where the DNA matches it firmly. Some rows mark clone size as missing; the rest say once, few, many or name a class of expanded clone.

j_call: TRBJ1-5; clone_size: few; d_call: TRBD1; v_call: TRBV7-2; cdr3_nt: TGTGCCAGCAGCGTCAGGGGGAATCAGCCCCAGCATTTT; cdr3_aa: CASSVRGNQPQHF
j_call: TRBJ2-1; clone_size: NA; d_call: TRBD2; v_call: TRBV4-3; cdr3_nt: TGCGCCAGCAGCCAGAGGGTTGCGGGAGGTCCCAACAATGAGCAGTTCTTC; cdr3_aa: CASSQRVAGGPNNEQFF
j_call: TRBJ2-6; clone_size: few; d_call: NA; v_call: TRBV11-2; cdr3_nt: TGTGCCAGCAGCCAAGATTCGGGCTCTGGGGCCAACGTCCTGACTTTC; cdr3_aa: CASSQDSGSGANVLTF
j_call: TRBJ2-1; clone_size: NA; d_call: NA; v_call: TRBV6-5; cdr3_nt: TGTGCCAGCAGTCCGCAGGGTACCTACAATGAGCAGTTCTTC; cdr3_aa: CASSPQGTYNEQFF
j_call: TRBJ1-1; clone_size: NA; d_call: TRBD1; v_call: TRBV6-1; cdr3_nt: TGTGCCAGCAGTGAAACCGACAGGGGCACTGAAGCTTTCTTT; cdr3_aa: CASSETDRGTEAFF
j_call: TRBJ2-1; clone_size: NA; d_call: TRBD2; v_call: TRBV6-1; cdr3_nt: TGTGCCAGCAGTCCTAGCGGGGGGGGCTACAATGAGCAGTTCTTC; cdr3_aa: CASSPSGGGYNEQFF
j_call: TRBJ1-1; clone_size: once; d_call: TRBD1; v_call: TRBV7-2; cdr3_nt: TGTGCCAGCCGACAGGGGACGACATTGAACACTGAAGCTTTCTTT; cdr3_aa: CASRQGTTLNTEAFF
j_call: TRBJ1-2; clone_size: NA; d_call: NA; v_call: TRBV7-2; cdr3_nt: TGTGCCAGCAGCTTACCGGCAGGGAACTATGGCTACACCTTC; cdr3_aa: CASSLPAGNYGYTF
j_call: TRBJ2-7; clone_size: few; d_call: TRBD2; v_call: TRBV7-2; cdr3_nt: TGTGCCAGCAGCCGCCAATTCGGCGGGAGCGTGTACGAGCAGTACTTC; cdr3_aa: CASSRQFGGSVYEQYF
j_call: TRBJ1-6; clone_size: NA; d_call: TRBD1; v_call: TRBV4-2; cdr3_nt: TGTGCCAGCAGCCAATCACAGGGGACCTCCGCCATTGGGTCACCCCTCCACTTT; cdr3_aa: CASSQSQGTSAIGSPLHF
j_call: TRBJ2-2; clone_size: NA; d_call: NA; v_call: TRBV4-1; cdr3_nt: TGCGCCAGCAGCTCAGAGCGGGTCGCCACCGGGGAGCTGTTTTTT; cdr3_aa: CASSSERVATGELFF
j_call: TRBJ1-2; clone_size: few; d_call: TRBD1; v_call: TRBV7-9; cdr3_nt: TGTGCCAGCAGCTTAGCGGTATTGACAGGGATCAACTATGGCTACACCTTC; cdr3_aa: CASSLAVLTGINYGYTF
j_call: TRBJ2-1; clone_size: few; d_call: NA; v_call: TRBV6-5; cdr3_nt: TGTGCCAGCAGTTACTTCGGGGGGCGAGGAAATGAGCAGTTCTTC; cdr3_aa: CASSYFGGRGNEQFF
j_call: TRBJ2-7; clone_size: NA; d_call: NA; v_call: TRBV7-2; cdr3_nt: TGTGCCAGCAGCGTGGAGTTTGGCGACTCCTACGAGCAGTACTTC; cdr3_aa: CASSVEFGDSYEQYF
j_call: TRBJ2-1; clone_size: NA; d_call: TRBD1; v_call: TRBV27; cdr3_nt: TGTGCCAGCAGTTTAGGGACAGGTTCCAATGAGCAGTTCTTC; cdr3_aa: CASSLGTGSNEQFF
j_call: TRBJ2-5; clone_size: NA; d_call: TRBD2; v_call: TRBV5-1; cdr3_nt: TGCGCCAGCAGCTTGGGACTAGCGGGGGGGCGAGAGACCCAGTACTTC; cdr3_aa: CASSLGLAGGRETQYF
j_call: TRBJ2-7; clone_size: NA; d_call: TRBD1; v_call: TRBV13; cdr3_nt: TGTGCCAGCAGCCTTGGGAACAGGGGTAGCGACGAGCAGTACTTC; cdr3_aa: CASSLGNRGSDEQYF
j_call: TRBJ2-7; clone_size: NA; d_call: TRBD1; v_call: TRBV7-9; cdr3_nt: TGTGCCAGCAGCCCTCCGGGACAGACGATACCCTACGAGCAGTACTTC; cdr3_aa: CASSPPGQTIPYEQYF
j_call: TRBJ2-5; clone_size: NA; d_call: TRBD2; v_call: TRBV2; cdr3_nt: TGTGCCAGCAGGCCAACTAGCGGGGATGGGGTTGAGACCCAGTACTTC; cdr3_aa: CASRPTSGDGVETQYF
j_call: TRBJ1-4; clone_size: NA; d_call: NA; v_call: TRBV28; cdr3_nt: TGTGCCAGCAGGTATCCGAATGAAAAACTGTTTTTT; cdr3_aa: CASRYPNEKLFF
j_call: TRBJ2-3; clone_size: NA; d_call: NA; v_call: TRBV29-1; cdr3_nt: TGCAGCGCAAAGACTAGTACGACAGATACGCAGTATTTT; cdr3_aa: CSAKTSTTDTQYF
j_call: TRBJ2-2; clone_size: NA; d_call: NA; v_call: TRBV6-1; cdr3_nt: TGTGCCACCCCGAAGGCAGGCCGTACCGGGGAGCTGTTTTTT; cdr3_aa: CATPKAGRTGELFF
j_call: TRBJ2-1; clone_size: NA; d_call: NA; v_call: TRBV9; cdr3_nt: TGTGCCAGCACCCCTGGGGCGTCAACCTACAATGAGCAGTTCTTC; cdr3_aa: CASTPGASTYNEQFF
j_call: TRBJ2-5; clone_size: NA; d_call: NA; v_call: TRBV28; cdr3_nt: TGTGCCAGCAGTTTGACCAGGGATGTCAGAGAGACCCAGTACTTC; cdr3_aa: CASSLTRDVRETQYF
j_call: TRBJ2-7; clone_size: NA; d_call: TRBD1; v_call: TRBV9; cdr3_nt: TGTGCCAGCAGCGTAGACCAGGGGGCAGCCGAGCAGTACTTC; cdr3_aa: CASSVDQGAAEQYF
j_call: TRBJ1-1; clone_size: NA; d_call: NA; v_call: TRBV28; cdr3_nt: TGTGCCAGCAGTTTCGGGGGACGGAACACTGAAGCTTTCTTT; cdr3_aa: CASSFGGRNTEAFF
j_call: TRBJ2-7; clone_size: NA; d_call: NA; v_call: TRBV27; cdr3_nt: TGTGCCAGCAGTTTAGGACAGACCTACGAGCAGTACTTC; cdr3_aa: CASSLGQTYEQYF
j_call: TRBJ2-7; clone_size: NA; d_call: NA; v_call: TRBV14; cdr3_nt: TGTGCCAGCAGGGACCACAGGGTCGAGCAGTACTTC; cdr3_aa: CASRDHRVEQYF
j_call: TRBJ2-2; clone_size: NA; d_call: NA; v_call: TRBV28; cdr3_nt: TGTGCCAGCAGTTTGTCCGGGAACACCGGGGAGCTGTTTTTT; cdr3_aa: CASSLSGNTGELFF
j_call: TRBJ2-1; clone_size: NA; d_call: TRBD1; v_call: TRBV6-5; cdr3_nt: TGTGCCAGCAGTTACCGGACAGGGGTCCTTAATGAGCAGTTCTTC; cdr3_aa: CASSYRTGVLNEQFF
j_call: TRBJ1-2; clone_size: few; d_call: NA; v_call: TRBV5-1; cdr3_nt: TGCGCCAGCAGCTCAGGGCCCTCCTATGGCTACACCTTC; cdr3_aa: CASSSGPSYGYTF
j_call: TRBJ2-2; clone_size: few; d_call: TRBD1; v_call: TRBV7-9; cdr3_nt: TGTGCCAGCAGCCCGAGGACAGGTCACACCGGGGAGCTGTTTTTT; cdr3_aa: CASSPRTGHTGELFF
j_call: TRBJ2-3; clone_size: few; d_call: NA; v_call: TRBV10-3; cdr3_nt: TGTGCCATCAGTGAATGGGGGGACGCAGATACGCAGTATTTT; cdr3_aa: CAISEWGDADTQYF
j_call: TRBJ1-1; clone_size: NA; d_call: TRBD1; v_call: TRBV28; cdr3_nt: TGTGCCAGCAGTTTAGGTGTCAGGGGGACTGAAGCTTTCTTT; cdr3_aa: CASSLGVRGTEAFF
j_call: TRBJ2-7; clone_size: NA; d_call: NA; v_call: TRBV6-5; cdr3_nt: TGTGCCGGAGCCTACGAGCAGTACTTC; cdr3_aa: CAGAYEQYF